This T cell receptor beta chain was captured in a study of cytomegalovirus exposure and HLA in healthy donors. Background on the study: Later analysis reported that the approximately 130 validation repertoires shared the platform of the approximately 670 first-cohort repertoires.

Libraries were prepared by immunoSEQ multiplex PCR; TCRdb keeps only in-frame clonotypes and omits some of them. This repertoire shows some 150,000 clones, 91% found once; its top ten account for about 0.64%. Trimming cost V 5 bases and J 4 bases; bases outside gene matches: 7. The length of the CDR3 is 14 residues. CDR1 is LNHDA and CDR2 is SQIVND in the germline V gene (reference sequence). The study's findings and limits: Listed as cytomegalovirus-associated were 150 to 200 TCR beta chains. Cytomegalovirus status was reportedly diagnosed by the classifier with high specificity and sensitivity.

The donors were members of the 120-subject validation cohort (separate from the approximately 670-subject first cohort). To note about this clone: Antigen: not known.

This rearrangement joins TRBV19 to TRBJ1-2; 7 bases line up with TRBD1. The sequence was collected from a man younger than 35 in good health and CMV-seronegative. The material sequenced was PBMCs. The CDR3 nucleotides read TGTGCCAGTAGTGCCAACAGGGGCGGCTATGGCTACACCTTC. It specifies CASSANRGGYGYTF.